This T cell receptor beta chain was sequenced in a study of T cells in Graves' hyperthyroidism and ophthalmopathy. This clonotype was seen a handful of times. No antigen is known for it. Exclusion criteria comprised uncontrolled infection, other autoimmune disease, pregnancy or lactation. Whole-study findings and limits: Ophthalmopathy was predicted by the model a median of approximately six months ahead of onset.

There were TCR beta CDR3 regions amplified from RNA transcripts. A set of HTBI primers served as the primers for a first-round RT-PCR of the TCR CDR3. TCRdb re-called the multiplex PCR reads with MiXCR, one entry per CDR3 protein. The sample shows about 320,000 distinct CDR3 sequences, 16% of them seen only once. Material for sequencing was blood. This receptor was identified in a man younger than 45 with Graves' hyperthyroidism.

This chain's CDR3 is CASSEAPGQGADIQYF. The CDR3 DNA sequence: TGTGCCAGCAGTGAAGCCCCGGGACAGGGAGCGGACATTCAGTACTTC. V and J are TRBV6-1 and TRBJ2-4; 9 nucleotides line up with TRBD1. CDR1 is MNHNS, CDR2 SASEGT, per germline. The CDR3 has 16 amino acids. Trimming removed 0 bases from V and 8 bases from J; junction bases left unmatched: 8.